The 25 T cell receptor beta chains presented below share a single source sample, sequenced in a study of cytomegalovirus exposure and HLA in healthy donors. Primers: 60 Vbeta forward and 13 Jbeta reverse. The assay was immunoSEQ multiplex PCR, and TCRdb's table has in-frame clones only and misses some. The sample consists of over 150,000 clones, 70% to 80% of them appearing once. The sequenced sample consisted of PBMCs. The receptors originated from a girl between 5 and 17 years old in good health and CMV-seropositive.

V gene TRBV11-2 combines with J gene TRBJ2-2, with 8 nucleotides matching TRBD2. Per the germline V gene, CDR1 is SGHAT and CDR2 is FQNNGV. Losses at the gene ends were 4 bases for V and 0 bases for J; bases not matched to a gene: 13. The CDR3 runs to 19 residues. The CDR3 is CASSSGRSGGYANTGELFF. In DNA, the CDR3 is TGTGCCAGCAGCTCAGGTCGCAGCGGGGGCTACGCGAACACCGGGGAGCTGTTTTTT.

The chain couples TRBV4-3 to TRBJ2-2; D gene unclear. This CDR3 has 16 residues. Trimming stripped 3 bases from V and 2 bases from J, with 13 bases between. The germline V gene has CDR1 LGHNA and CDR2 YSLEER. The CDR3 protein is CASSHDPHRNTGELFF. The CDR3 nucleotides are TGCGCCAGCAGCCATGACCCCCACAGAAACACCGGGGAGCTGTTTTTT.

The chain uses TRBV7-9 and TRBJ2-3; D possibly corresponds to TRBD1 (6 bases). V was clipped by 0 bases and J by 2 bases, with 18 bases between them. Germline assignment: CDR1 SEHNR and CDR2 FQNEAQ (reference sequence). CDR3 length: 18 amino acids. The CDR3: CASSLASGQTGFTDTQYF. Here the CDR3 DNA reads TGTGCCAGCAGCTTAGCCTCCGGGCAGACAGGTTTCACAGATACGCAGTATTTT.

V usage is TRBV7-2 and J usage is TRBJ2-5; 8 positions match TRBD2. In germline, CDR1 is SGHTA, CDR2 FQGNSA. The CDR3 runs 15 residues. Trimming at V came to 6 bases and at J to 0 bases, leaving 6 bases not matched to a gene. CDR3 nucleotide sequence: TGTGCCAGCAGGCGTACTAGCGGTTACCAAGAGACCCAGTACTTC. This translates into CASRRTSGYQETQYF.

The V call is TRBV2, the J call TRBJ2-5; no clear D. CDR3 length: 12 residues. The germline CDR1 and CDR2 sequences are SNHLY and FYNNEI. The V and J ends lost 7 bases and 5 bases respectively, with 11 bases between them. The CDR3 loop reads CASTAGWETQYF. CDR3 nucleotides: TGTGCCAGCACTGCCGGTTGGGAGACCCAGTACTTC.

The J gene is TRBJ2-1, the V gene TRBV4-3; TRBD2 agrees at 8 bases. The CDR3 has 16 residues. The germline gives CDR1 LGHNA, CDR2 YSLEER. The V segment lost 0 bases and the J segment 2 bases; nucleotides outside the gene matches: 3. CDR3 nucleotides: TGCGCCAGCAGCCAAGATCCGGGGGGGGCCTACAATGAGCAGTTCTTC. This gives the protein CASSQDPGGAYNEQFF.

This sequence joins TRBV12-1 and TRBJ1-5; TRBD1, the D gene given by the table, was not confirmed from the DNA. TRBV12-1 is listed as a pseudogene. CDR3 length: 15 residues. The CDR3 reads CASSLEDREEQPQHF. CDR3 coding DNA: TGTGCCAGCAGCTTGGAGGACAGGGAGGAACAGCCCCAGCATTTT.

The chain is built from TRBV10-3 and TRBJ2-1, with 9 bases that match TRBD2. The CDR3 covers 14 residues. Germline V gene lookup returns CDR1 ENHRY and CDR2 SYGVKD. Losses at the gene ends were 2 bases for V and 7 bases for J; bases not matched to a gene: 3. The CDR3 sequence is CAISERLAVNEQFF. CDR3 bases: TGTGCCATCAGTGAGCGACTAGCGGTAAATGAGCAGTTCTTC.

The chain joins TRBV19 to TRBJ1-3; no definite D call. This CDR3 has 14 residues. V lost 4 bases to trimming and J lost 0 bases, with 7 bases between them. Germline CDR1 LNHDA, CDR2 SQIVND (reference sequence). The CDR3 nucleotides read TGTGCCAGTAGTACCCAGGACTCTGGAAACACCATATATTTT. Translating it yields CASSTQDSGNTIYF. Full variable domain (missing parts from reference TRBV19 and TRBJ1-3): DGGITQSPKYLFRKEGQNVTLSCEQNLNHDAMYWYRQDPGQGLRLIYYSQIVNDFQKGDIAEGYSVSREKKESFPLTVTSAQKNPTAFYLCASSTQDSGNTIYFGEGSWLTVV.

The V and J genes are TRBV7-6 and TRBJ1-3; D is unresolved. CDR3 length equals 15 residues. V was pared by 4 bases and J by 4 bases, with 14 bases between. Germline CDR1 reads SGHVS; CDR2 reads FNYEAQ. The CDR3, as DNA: TGTGCCAGCAGCTCCTCCCCTCCCCCCGGAAACACCATATATTTT. This sequence encodes CASSSSPPPGNTIYF.

This chain uses TRBV28 with TRBJ2-7, with 9 nucleotides matching TRBD1. The J segment lost 4 bases and the V segment lost 6 bases, leaving 13 bases of the junction unmatched. Germline lookup yields CDR1 MDHEN and CDR2 SYDVKM. CDR3 size: 16 residues. The CDR3 region has the DNA TGTGCCAGCAGCCGATCCGGGGGACAGGGACTTTACGAGCAGTACTTC. This sequence encodes CASSRSGGQGLYEQYF.

V and J are TRBV6-7 and TRBJ2-5, with a weak D call TRBD2 (5 bases). TRBV6-7 is placed among ORFs of uncertain function. Trimming pared 0 bases from V and 1 base from J, leaving 12 bases between. The CDR3 totals 16 residues. The DNA for the CDR3 is TGTGCCAGCAGTTACTCGCCTCCGGGAACCCAAGAGACCCAGTACTTC. Protein sequence: CASSYSPPGTQETQYF.

This clone was recorded a few times. The chain employs TRBV2 and TRBJ1-5; 8 bases agree with TRBD1. The CDR3 is made up of 13 amino acids. Per the germline V gene, CDR1 is SNHLY and CDR2 is FYNNEI. With V trimmed by 6 bases and J by 5 bases, 3 bases remained unmatched. The CDR3 reads CASRGTGDQPQHF. DNA for the CDR3: TGTGCCAGCAGGGGGACAGGAGATCAGCCCCAGCATTTT.

The chain has TRBV15 and TRBJ2-7; possible D gene TRBD2, 6 bases. Trimming cost V 4 bases and J 3 bases, with 13 bases left between them. This CDR3 has 14 amino acids. CDR1 LNHNV and CDR2 YYDKDF come from the germline V gene (reference sequence). CDR3 sequence (DNA): TGTGCCACCAGCAAAAAAGCCGGGGGCTACGAGCAGTACTTC. Its translation is CATSKKAGGYEQYF.

The rearrangement links TRBV7-2 to TRBJ2-4; TRBD2 matches at 12 bases. The germline V gene has CDR1 SGHTA and CDR2 FQGNSA. V was clipped by 5 bases and J by 7 bases; unmatched bases: 9. The CDR3 is 16 amino acids. For the CDR3, the DNA is TGTGCCAGCAGCAAACTAGCGGGGGGAGGTTTGAACATTCAGTACTTC. It codes for CASSKLAGGGLNIQYF.

V is TRBV9 and J is TRBJ1-5, with D possibly matching TRBD1 (6 bases). Germline V gene sequence: CDR1 SGDLS, CDR2 YYNGEE. This CDR3 has 15 residues. Deletions cut 3 bases from V and 0 bases from J, with 10 bases between. The CDR3 loop reads CASSAGGSSNQPQHF. The CDR3 DNA sequence: TGTGCCAGCAGCGCGGGGGGCAGTAGCAATCAGCCCCAGCATTTT.

V and J are TRBV5-1 and TRBJ1-2, with unresolved D. The CDR3 loop spans 13 amino acids. V was cut by 2 bases and J by 2 bases, with 7 bases left in between. Germline V gene sequence: CDR1 SGHRS, CDR2 YFSETQ. The CDR3 reads CASSFQRNYGYTF. Here the CDR3 DNA reads TGCGCCAGCAGCTTCCAGCGGAACTATGGCTACACCTTC.

The CDR3 reads CASSSALKGITEAFF. CDR3 DNA sequence: TGTGCCAGCAGCTCCGCCCTCAAGGGGATCACTGAAGCTTTCTTT. The V gene is TRBV7-2, the J gene TRBJ1-1; maybe TRBD1 (5 bases). V gave up 4 bases and J gave up 4 bases, with 16 bases separating them. CDR1 is SGHTA and CDR2 is FQGNSA in the germline V gene. This CDR3 region has 15 residues.

V is TRBV9 and J is TRBJ1-4; no reliable D call. V shed 2 bases and J shed 0 bases, with 8 bases lying between them. Per the germline V gene, CDR1 is SGDLS and CDR2 is YYNGEE. The CDR3 has 15 residues. The CDR3 here is CASSVSATTNEKLFF. The DNA for the CDR3 is TGTGCCAGCAGCGTGTCAGCGACAACTAATGAAAAACTGTTTTTT.

The V and J genes are TRBV5-8 and TRBJ2-6, with TRBD2 identical over 8 bases. The V gene end was trimmed by 6 bases and the J gene end by 2 bases; junction bases not matched to a gene: 4. CDR3 length equals 15 residues. The germline CDR1 and CDR2 sequences are SGHTS and YDEGEE. CDR3 nucleotide sequence: TGTGCCAGCACCCGGGGGGGGGCTGGGGCCAACGTCCTGACTTTC. Translating it yields CASTRGGAGANVLTF.

This clone appeared a single time. V and J are TRBV9 and TRBJ2-2, with 10 bases identical to TRBD2. This CDR3 is built from 16 residues. Germline V CDR1 and CDR2: SGDLS, YYNGEE. V was clipped by 3 bases and J by 5 bases; unmatched bases: 7. DNA for the CDR3: TGTGCCAGCAGCGAGGAAGCGGGGGGGCCGACCGGGGAGCTGTTTTTT. Protein product: CASSEEAGGPTGELFF.

This clone was picked up a small number of times. This chain joins TRBV28 and TRBJ2-1; TRBD2 aligns across 9 bases. Germline assignment: CDR1 MDHEN and CDR2 SYDVKM. The CDR3 spans 15 residues. The V and J ends lost 6 bases and 4 bases, in that order; junction bases with no gene match: 7. In nucleotides, the CDR3 is TGTGCCAGCAGCGGGCGGGGGGGGATTTACAATGAGCAGTTCTTC. It yields the protein CASSGRGGIYNEQFF.

The chain employs TRBV5-1 and TRBJ1-4; D remains ambiguous. Trimming removed 2 bases from V and 8 bases from J, with 16 bases in between. Germline CDR1 SGHRS, CDR2 YFSETQ. CDR3 length: 15 residues. CDR3 amino acids: CASSFGTSVSEKLFF. The CDR3 DNA sequence: TGCGCCAGCAGCTTCGGTACTAGCGTGAGCGAAAAACTGTTTTTT. The full variable domain, rest sourced from reference TRBV5-1 and TRBJ1-4, is KAGVTQTPRYLIKTRGQQVTLSCSPISGHRSVSWYQQTPGQGLQFLFEYFSETQRNKGNFPGRFSGRQFSNSRSEMNVSTLELGDSALYLCASSFGTSVSEKLFFGSGTQLSVL.

The V gene is TRBV19, the J gene TRBJ2-7; TRBD1 agrees at 7 bases. This CDR3 has 14 residues. J was trimmed by 3 bases and V by 2 bases; bases with no gene match: 4. Germline CDR1 LNHDA, CDR2 SQIVND (reference sequence). CDR3 protein: CASSIPGTDYEQYF. The CDR3 DNA sequence: TGTGCCAGTAGTATACCCGGGACAGACTACGAGCAGTACTTC.

This clone came up once. The rearrangement links TRBV2 to TRBJ1-4; 7 bases line up with TRBD1. From germline, CDR1 is SNHLY and CDR2 FYNNEI. The CDR3 covers 13 residues. V trimming: 6 bases; J trimming: 7 bases; junction bases outside the gene matches: 5. CDR3 coding DNA: TGTGCCAGCAGGCCGGCAGGGGGTGAAAAACTGTTTTTT. Translation: CASRPAGGEKLFF.